Detailed here is one TCR beta chain. Germline assignment: CDR1 SGHRS and CDR2 YFSETQ. The CDR3 runs 16 residues. Trimming removed 4 bases from V and 8 bases from J; junction bases left unmatched: 11. With constant-segment primers, 5'RACE yielded cDNA libraries of TCR alpha and TCR beta that carried sample barcodes and UMIs. From the 5' RACE reads, TCRdb called clonotypes with MiXCR, one entry per CDR3 protein. This sample has approximately 390,000 distinct CDR3 sequences, with about a sixth found just once. This specimen belongs to a study of T-cell memory formation after mild COVID-19. V usage is TRBV5-1 and J usage is TRBJ2-3; 12 bases fit TRBD2. Sequences were obtained from PBMCs or a T cell subset sorted from them (not recorded which). This sequence originates from a man between 18 and 35 years old who had mild COVID-19 (a few samples of this study predate the infection). Cell type and time point are not known. The CDR3 DNA reads as TGCGCCAGCAGCGGACCAACTAGCGGGGGGTCGGCTACGCAGTATTTT. This sequence encodes CASSGPTSGGSATQYF.